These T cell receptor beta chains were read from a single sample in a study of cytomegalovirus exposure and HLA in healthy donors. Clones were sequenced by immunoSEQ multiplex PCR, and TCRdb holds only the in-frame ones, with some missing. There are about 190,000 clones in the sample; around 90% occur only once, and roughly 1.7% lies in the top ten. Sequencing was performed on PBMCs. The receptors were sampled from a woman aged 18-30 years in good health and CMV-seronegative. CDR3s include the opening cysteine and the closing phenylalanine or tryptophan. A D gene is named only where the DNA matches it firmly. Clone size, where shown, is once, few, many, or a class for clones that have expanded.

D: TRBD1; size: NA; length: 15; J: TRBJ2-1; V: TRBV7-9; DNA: TGTGCCAGCAGCTCCCGGGACAGGGGGAACAATGAGCAGTTCTTC; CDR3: CASSSRDRGNNEQFF
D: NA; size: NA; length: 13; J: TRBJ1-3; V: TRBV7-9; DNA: TGTGCCAGCAGCTCCCGGACTGCCAACACCATATATTTT; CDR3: CASSSRTANTIYF
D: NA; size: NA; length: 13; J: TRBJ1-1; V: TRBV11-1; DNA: TGTGCCAGCAGCTTAGGAGAGGGCACTGAAGCTTTCTTT; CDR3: CASSLGEGTEAFF
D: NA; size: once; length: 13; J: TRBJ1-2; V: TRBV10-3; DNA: TGTGCCATCAGTGGCGACTCCGTAAATGGCTACACCTTC; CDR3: CAISGDSVNGYTF
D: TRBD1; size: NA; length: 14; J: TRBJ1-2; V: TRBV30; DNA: TGTGCCTGGAGTCGGACAGGGGTATTCTATGGCTACACCTTC; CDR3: CAWSRTGVFYGYTF
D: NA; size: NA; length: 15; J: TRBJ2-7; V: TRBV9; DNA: TGTGCCAGCAGCGAGGGGACTCCCCTAACGGGCGAGCAGTACTTC; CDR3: CASSEGTPLTGEQYF
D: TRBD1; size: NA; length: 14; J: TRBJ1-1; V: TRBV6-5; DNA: TGTGCCAGCAGTGCTGGGACAGAAGCCACTGAAGCTTTCTTT; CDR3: CASSAGTEATEAFF
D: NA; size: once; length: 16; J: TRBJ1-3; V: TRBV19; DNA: TGTGCCAGTAGTATGCAACAGGCCCACTCTGGAAACACCATATATTTT; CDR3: CASSMQQAHSGNTIYF
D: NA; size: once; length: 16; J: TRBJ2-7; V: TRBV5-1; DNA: TGCGCCAGCAGCTTGGCTGGTAAGGGAGTTGGGGACGAGCAGTACTTC; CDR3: CASSLAGKGVGDEQYF
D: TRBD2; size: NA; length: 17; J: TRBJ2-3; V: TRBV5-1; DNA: TGCGCCAGCAGCTTGACTAGCGGGGGGCCGCTCACAGATACGCAGTATTTT; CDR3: CASSLTSGGPLTDTQYF
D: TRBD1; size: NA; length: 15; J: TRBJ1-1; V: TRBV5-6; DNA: TGTGCCAGCAGCTCCCTTGGACAGGGAGGCACTGAAGCTTTCTTT; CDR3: CASSSLGQGGTEAFF
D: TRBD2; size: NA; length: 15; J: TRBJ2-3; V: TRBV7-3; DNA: TGTGCCAGCAGCTTCCTAGCGGGAGGGACAGATACGCAGTATTTT; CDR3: CASSFLAGGTDTQYF
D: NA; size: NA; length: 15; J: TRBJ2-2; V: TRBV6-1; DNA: TGTGCCAGCAGCAACAGAATCGCGAACACCGGGGAGCTGTTTTTT; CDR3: CASSNRIANTGELFF
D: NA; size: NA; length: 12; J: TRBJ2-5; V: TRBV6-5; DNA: TGTGCCAGCAGCAGGGCTCAAGAGACCCAGTACTTC; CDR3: CASSRAQETQYF
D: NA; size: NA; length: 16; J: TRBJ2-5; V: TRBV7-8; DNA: TGTGCCAGCAGCGCTACAGAGGGAGAGACCCAAGAGACCCAGTACTTC; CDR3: CASSATEGETQETQYF
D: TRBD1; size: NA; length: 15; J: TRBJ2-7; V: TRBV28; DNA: TGTGCCAGCAGTTTTGTGGGACAGACCTCCTACGAGCAGTACTTC; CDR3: CASSFVGQTSYEQYF
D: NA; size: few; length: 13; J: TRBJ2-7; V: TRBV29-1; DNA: TGCAGCGTTGATGACGGGAGCGAATACGAGCAGTACTTC; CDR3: CSVDDGSEYEQYF
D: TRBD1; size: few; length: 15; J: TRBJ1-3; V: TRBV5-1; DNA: TGCGCCAGCAGCTTAGGGACAGCCTCTGGAAACACCATATATTTT; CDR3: CASSLGTASGNTIYF
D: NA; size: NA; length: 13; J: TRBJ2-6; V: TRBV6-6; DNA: TGTGCCAGCGGGACAACTGGGGCCAACGTCCTGACTTTC; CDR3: CASGTTGANVLTF
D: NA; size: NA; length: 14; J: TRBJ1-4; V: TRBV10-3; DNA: TGTGCCCCCGAGGGGGGAGGGTCTAATGAAAAACTGTTTTTT; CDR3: CAPEGGGSNEKLFF